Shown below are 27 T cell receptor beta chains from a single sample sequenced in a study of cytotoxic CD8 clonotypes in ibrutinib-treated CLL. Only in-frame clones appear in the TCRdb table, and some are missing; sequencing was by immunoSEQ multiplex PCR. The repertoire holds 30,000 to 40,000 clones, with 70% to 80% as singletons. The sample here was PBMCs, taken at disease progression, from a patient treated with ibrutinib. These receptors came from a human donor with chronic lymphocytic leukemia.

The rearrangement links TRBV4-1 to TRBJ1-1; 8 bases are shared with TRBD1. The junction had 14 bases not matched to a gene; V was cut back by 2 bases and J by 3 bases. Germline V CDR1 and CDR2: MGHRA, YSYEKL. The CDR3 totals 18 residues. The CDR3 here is CASSQSWTGTSVDTEAFF. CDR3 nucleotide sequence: TGCGCCAGCAGCCAATCCTGGACAGGGACTTCAGTTGACACTGAAGCTTTCTTT.

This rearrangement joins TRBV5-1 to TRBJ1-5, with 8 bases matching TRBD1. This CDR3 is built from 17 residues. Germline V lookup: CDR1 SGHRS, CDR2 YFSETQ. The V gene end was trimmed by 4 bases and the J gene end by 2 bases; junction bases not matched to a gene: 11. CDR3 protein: CASSPGQGMSGNQPQHF. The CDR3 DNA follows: TGCGCCAGCAGCCCCGGACAGGGAATGTCGGGCAATCAGCCCCAGCATTTT.

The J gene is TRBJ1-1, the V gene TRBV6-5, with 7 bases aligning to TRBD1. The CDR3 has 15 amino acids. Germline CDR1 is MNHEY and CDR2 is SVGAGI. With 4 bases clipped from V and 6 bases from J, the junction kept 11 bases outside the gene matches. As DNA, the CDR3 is TGTGCCAGCAGTTCGACCCGGCAGGGGGTAGCTGAAGCTTTCTTT. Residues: CASSSTRQGVAEAFF.

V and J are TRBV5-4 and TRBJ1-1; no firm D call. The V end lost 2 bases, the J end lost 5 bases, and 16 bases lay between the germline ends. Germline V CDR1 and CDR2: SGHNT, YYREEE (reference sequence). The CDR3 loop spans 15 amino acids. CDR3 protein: CASSLVGGGGTEAFF. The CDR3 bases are TGTGCCAGCAGCTTAGTCGGCGGAGGTGGAACTGAAGCTTTCTTT.

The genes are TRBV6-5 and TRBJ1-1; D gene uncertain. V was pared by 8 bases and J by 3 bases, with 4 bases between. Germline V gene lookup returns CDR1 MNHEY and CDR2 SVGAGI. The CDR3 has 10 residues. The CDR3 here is CASRYTEAFF. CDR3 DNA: TGTGCCAGCCGATACACTGAAGCTTTCTTT.

DNA for the CDR3: TGTGCCAGCAGCCCCGGAGGAGATAGCTCCTACAATGAGCAGTTCTTC. Its translation: CASSPGGDSSYNEQFF. V usage is TRBV5-4 and J usage is TRBJ2-1; D is possibly TRBD2 (5 bases). Trimming shortened V by 4 bases and J by 0 bases, and 14 bases separated the two germline ends. Per germline, CDR1 SGHNT and CDR2 YYREEE (reference sequence). The CDR3 sequence is 16 residues long.

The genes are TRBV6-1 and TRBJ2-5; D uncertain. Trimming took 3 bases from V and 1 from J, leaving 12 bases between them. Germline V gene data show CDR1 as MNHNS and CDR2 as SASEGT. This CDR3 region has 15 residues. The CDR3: CASSDYQNGQETQYF. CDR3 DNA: TGTGCCAGCAGTGATTACCAGAATGGCCAAGAGACCCAGTACTTC.

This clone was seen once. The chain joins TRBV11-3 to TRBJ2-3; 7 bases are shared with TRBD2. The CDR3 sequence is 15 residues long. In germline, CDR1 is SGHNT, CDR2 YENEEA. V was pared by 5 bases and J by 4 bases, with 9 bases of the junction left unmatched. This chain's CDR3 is CASSPNSGGPDTQYF. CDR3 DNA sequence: TGTGCCAGCAGCCCAAACTCGGGGGGTCCAGATACGCAGTATTTT.

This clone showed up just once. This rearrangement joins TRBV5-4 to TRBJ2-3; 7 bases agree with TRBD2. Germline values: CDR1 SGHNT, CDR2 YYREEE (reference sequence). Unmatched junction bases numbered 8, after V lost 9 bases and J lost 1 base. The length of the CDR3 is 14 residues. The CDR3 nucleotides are TGTGCCACCACCGAAGCGGGACGCACAGATACGCAGTATTTT. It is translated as CATTEAGRTDTQYF.

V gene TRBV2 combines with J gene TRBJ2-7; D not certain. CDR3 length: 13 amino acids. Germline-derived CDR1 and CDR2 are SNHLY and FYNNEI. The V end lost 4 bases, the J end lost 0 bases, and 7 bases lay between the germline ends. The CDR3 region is CASSGTGSYEQYF. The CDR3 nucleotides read TGTGCCAGCAGTGGAACGGGCTCCTACGAGCAGTACTTC.

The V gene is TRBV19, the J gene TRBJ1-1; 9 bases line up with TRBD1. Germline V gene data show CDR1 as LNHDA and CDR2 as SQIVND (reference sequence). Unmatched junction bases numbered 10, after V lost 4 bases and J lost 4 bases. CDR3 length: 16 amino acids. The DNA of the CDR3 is TGTGCCAGTAGTACCACAGGGGGCTCCAAAAGCACTGAAGCTTTCTTT. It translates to CASSTTGGSKSTEAFF.

CDR3 residues: CASSIGLASYEQYF. CDR3 in DNA: TGTGCCAGTAGTATTGGGCTAGCATCCTACGAGCAGTACTTC. The rearrangement joins TRBV19 to TRBJ2-7; maybe TRBD2 (5 bases). In germline, CDR1 is LNHDA, CDR2 SQIVND (reference sequence). V lost 3 bases, J lost 1 base, and 10 bases lay in between. The CDR3 is made up of 14 amino acids. Supplemented by reference TRBV19 and TRBJ2-7, the full variable domain reads DGGITQSPKYLFRKEGQNVTLSCEQNLNHDAMYWYRQDPGQGLRLIYYSQIVNDFQKGDIAEGYSVSREKKESFPLTVTSAQKNPTAFYLCASSIGLASYEQYFGPGTRLTVT.

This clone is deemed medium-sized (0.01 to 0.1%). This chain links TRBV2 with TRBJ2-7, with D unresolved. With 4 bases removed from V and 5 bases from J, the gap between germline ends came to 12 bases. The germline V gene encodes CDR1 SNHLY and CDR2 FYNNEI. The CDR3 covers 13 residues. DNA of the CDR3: TGTGCCAGCAGTGCGTGGGCCGGGCACGAGCAGTACTTC. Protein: CASSAWAGHEQYF.

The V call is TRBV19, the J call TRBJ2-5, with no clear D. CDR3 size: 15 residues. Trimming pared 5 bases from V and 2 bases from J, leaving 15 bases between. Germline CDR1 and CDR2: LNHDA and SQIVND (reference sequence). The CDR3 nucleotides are TGTGCCAGTAGTCCCCGATCTAGTCCACAAGAGACCCAGTACTTC. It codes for CASSPRSSPQETQYF.

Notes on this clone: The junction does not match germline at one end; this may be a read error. The CDR3 sequence is CASSRPETGISNEQYF. The CDR3 DNA reads TGTGCCAGCAGCCGACCCGAGACAGGTATCTCCAACGAGCAGTACTTC. This sequence joins TRBV11-2 and TRBJ2-7; tentative D call: TRBD1 (6 bases). The CDR3 contains 16 residues. CDR1 SGHAT and CDR2 FQNNGV come from the germline V gene.

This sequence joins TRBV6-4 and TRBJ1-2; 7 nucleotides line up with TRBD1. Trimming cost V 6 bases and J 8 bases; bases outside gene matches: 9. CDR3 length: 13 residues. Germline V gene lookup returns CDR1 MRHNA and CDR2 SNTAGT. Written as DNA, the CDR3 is TGTGCCAGCAGGCCGACAGGGTCAGGCGGCTACACCTTC. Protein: CASRPTGSGGYTF.

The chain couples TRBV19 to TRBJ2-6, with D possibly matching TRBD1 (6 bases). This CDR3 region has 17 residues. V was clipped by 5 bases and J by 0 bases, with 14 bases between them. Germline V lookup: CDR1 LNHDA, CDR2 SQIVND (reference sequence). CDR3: CASSPAGAYSGANVLTF. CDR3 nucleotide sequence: TGTGCCAGTAGTCCCGCAGGGGCCTACTCTGGGGCCAACGTCCTGACTTTC. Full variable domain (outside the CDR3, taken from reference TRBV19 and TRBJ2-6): DGGITQSPKYLFRKEGQNVTLSCEQNLNHDAMYWYRQDPGQGLRLIYYSQIVNDFQKGDIAEGYSVSREKKESFPLTVTSAQKNPTAFYLCASSPAGAYSGANVLTFGAGSRLTVL.

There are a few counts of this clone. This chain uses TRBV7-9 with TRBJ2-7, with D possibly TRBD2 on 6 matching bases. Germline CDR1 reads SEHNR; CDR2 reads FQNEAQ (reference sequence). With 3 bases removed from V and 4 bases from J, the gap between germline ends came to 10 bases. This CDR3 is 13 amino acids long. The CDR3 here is CASSFSSGYEQYF. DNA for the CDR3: TGTGCCAGCAGCTTTAGTAGCGGATACGAGCAGTACTTC.

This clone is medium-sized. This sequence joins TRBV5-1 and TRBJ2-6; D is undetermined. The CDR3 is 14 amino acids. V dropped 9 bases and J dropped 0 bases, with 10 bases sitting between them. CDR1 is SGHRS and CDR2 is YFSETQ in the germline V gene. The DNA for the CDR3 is TGCGCCACCCGTCAGGCCTCTGGGGCCAACGTCCTGACTTTC. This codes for CATRQASGANVLTF.

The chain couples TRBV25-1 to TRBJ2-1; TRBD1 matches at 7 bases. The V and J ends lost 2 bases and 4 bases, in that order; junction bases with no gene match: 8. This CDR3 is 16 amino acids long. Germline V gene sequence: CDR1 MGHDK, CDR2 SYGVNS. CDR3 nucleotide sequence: TGTGCCAGCAGTGAACCCCGAGGGGGCCAGTACAATGAGCAGTTCTTC. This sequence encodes CASSEPRGGQYNEQFF.

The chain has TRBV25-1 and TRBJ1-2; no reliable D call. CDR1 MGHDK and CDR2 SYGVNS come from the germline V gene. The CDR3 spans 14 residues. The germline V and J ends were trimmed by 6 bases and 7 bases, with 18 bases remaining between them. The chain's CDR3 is CASSEGRPSLGYTF. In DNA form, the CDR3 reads TGTGCCAGCAGCGAAGGGCGGCCTTCGCTTGGCTACACCTTC.

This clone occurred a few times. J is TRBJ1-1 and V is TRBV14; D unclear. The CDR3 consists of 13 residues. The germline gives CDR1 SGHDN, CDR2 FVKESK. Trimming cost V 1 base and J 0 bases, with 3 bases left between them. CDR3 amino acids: CASSQALNTEAFF. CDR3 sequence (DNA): TGTGCCAGCAGCCAAGCGCTGAACACTGAAGCTTTCTTT.

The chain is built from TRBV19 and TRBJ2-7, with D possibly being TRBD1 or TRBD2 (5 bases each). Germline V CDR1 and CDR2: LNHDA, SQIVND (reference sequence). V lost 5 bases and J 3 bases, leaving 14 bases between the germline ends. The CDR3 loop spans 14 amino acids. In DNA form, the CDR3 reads TGTGCCAGTAGTTCCCCGGGACCGAGCTACGAGCAGTACTTC. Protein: CASSSPGPSYEQYF. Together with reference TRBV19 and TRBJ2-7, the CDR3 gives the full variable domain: DGGITQSPKYLFRKEGQNVTLSCEQNLNHDAMYWYRQDPGQGLRLIYYSQIVNDFQKGDIAEGYSVSREKKESFPLTVTSAQKNPTAFYLCASSSPGPSYEQYFGPGTRLTVT.

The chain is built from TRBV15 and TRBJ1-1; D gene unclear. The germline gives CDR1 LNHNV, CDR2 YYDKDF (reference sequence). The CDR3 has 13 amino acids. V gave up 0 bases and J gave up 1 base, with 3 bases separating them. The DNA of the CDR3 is TGTGCCACCAGCAGAGAGTCGAACACTGAAGCTTTCTTT. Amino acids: CATSRESNTEAFF.

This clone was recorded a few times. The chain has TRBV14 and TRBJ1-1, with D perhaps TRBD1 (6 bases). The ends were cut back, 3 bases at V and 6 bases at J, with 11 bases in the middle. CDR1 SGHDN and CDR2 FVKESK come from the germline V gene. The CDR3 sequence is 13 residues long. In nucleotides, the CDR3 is TGTGCCAGCAGCCACCGGAGGGGGTCTGAAGCTTTCTTT. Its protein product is CASSHRRGSEAFF.

CDR3 region: CASSPAGVSYNEQFF. The CDR3 region has the DNA TGTGCCAGCAGCCCAGCGGGGGTTTCCTACAATGAGCAGTTCTTC. This rearrangement joins TRBV6-5 to TRBJ2-1; 8 nucleotides align to TRBD2. This CDR3 has 15 amino acids. CDR1 and CDR2 from the germline V gene are MNHEY and SVGAGI. J was trimmed by 1 base and V by 6 bases; bases with no gene match: 5.

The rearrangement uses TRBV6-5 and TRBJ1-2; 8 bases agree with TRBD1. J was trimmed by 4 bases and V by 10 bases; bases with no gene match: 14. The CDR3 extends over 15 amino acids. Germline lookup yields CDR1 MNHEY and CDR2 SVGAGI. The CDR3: CATLLAGGVGYGYTF. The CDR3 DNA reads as TGTGCCACCCTCCTTGCAGGGGGCGTTGGCTATGGCTACACCTTC.